A single sample gave rise to the 7 T cell receptor beta chains below, sequenced in a study of Ad26.COV2.S vaccination and SARS-CoV-2 variants. Sequencing used immunoSEQ multiplex PCR; TCRdb keeps in-frame clones, though not all of them. The sample lists under 500,000 clones, 92% occurring once. Noted treatment: about 20 received Ad26.COV2.S at low or high dose, single or two shots; 5 received placebo; per-sample allocation not given. Material that was analyzed had been drawn on day 63 after the first vaccine or placebo injection. Sequencing used peripheral blood, obtained in a trial of Ad26.COV2.S vaccine versus placebo. The receptors shown here come from a person between 18 and 65 years old who received the Ad26.COV2.S COVID-19 vaccine or a placebo.

This clone has a handful of counts. The chain employs TRBV7-9 and TRBJ1-4; D might be TRBD1 (5 bases). The CDR3 totals 14 residues. V lost 5 bases and J 5 bases, leaving 12 bases between the germline ends. Germline-derived CDR1 and CDR2 are SEHNR and FQNEAQ (reference sequence). CDR3 in amino acids: CASSNRDWNEKLFF. CDR3 DNA sequence: TGTGCCAGCAGCAACCGGGACTGGAATGAAAAACTGTTTTTT. Variable domain in full (rest from reference TRBV7-9 and TRBJ1-4): DTGVSQNPRHKITKRGQNVTFRCDPISEHNRLYWYRQTLGQGPEFLTYFQNEAQLEKSRLLSDRFSAERPKGSFSTLEIQRTEQGDSAMYLCASSNRDWNEKLFFGSGTQLSVL.

The V call is TRBV7-9, the J call TRBJ1-2; 12 positions agree with TRBD1. Germline V gene lookup returns CDR1 SEHNR and CDR2 FQNEAQ (reference sequence). The CDR3 contains 16 residues. With 5 bases clipped from V and 2 bases from J, the junction kept 6 bases outside the gene matches. The CDR3 is CASSATGTGGNYGYTF. CDR3 DNA sequence: TGTGCCAGCAGCGCAACCGGGACAGGGGGCAACTATGGCTACACCTTC.

The CDR3 coding sequence is TGTGCCAGCAGCTTGATTGGGGGTGAGCAGTTCTTC. Protein sequence: CASSLIGGEQFF. This chain joins TRBV5-4 and TRBJ2-1; the D call may be TRBD1 or TRBD2 (5 bases each). The CDR3 consists of 12 residues. Germline V gives CDR1 SGHNT, CDR2 YYREEE (reference sequence). V gave up 1 base and J gave up 9 bases, with 8 bases separating them.

This clone was seen a few times. V and J are TRBV27 and TRBJ2-7, with D unresolved. The germline gives CDR1 MNHEY, CDR2 SMNVEV (reference sequence). V shed 5 bases and J shed 5 bases, with 7 bases lying between them. The CDR3 consists of 11 residues. DNA for the CDR3: TGTGCCAGCAGTCATGGGGACGAGCAGTACTTC. It specifies CASSHGDEQYF.

The rearrangement uses TRBV4-1 and TRBJ2-4, with D uncertain. Between the trimmed V and J ends, which lost 1 base and 0 bases, there was a span of 7 bases. This CDR3 comprises 15 residues. Germline CDR1 MGHRA, CDR2 YSYEKL. As DNA, the CDR3 is TGCGCCAGCAGCCAAGGTGCCCTAGCCAAAAACATTCAGTACTTC. Amino acids: CASSQGALAKNIQYF.

This clone was counted between two and nine times. This chain joins TRBV21-1 and TRBJ1-1. TRBV21-1 is deemed a pseudogene. The CDR3 covers 13 residues. The CDR3 DNA sequence: TGTGCCACGCCGAGGGGGGTGAACACTGAAGCTTTCTTT. Translation gives CATPRGVNTEAFF.

DNA for the CDR3: TGTGCCAGCAGCCAAGTCCCGCGGGTCCTGACTAATGAAAAACTGTTTTTT. This codes for CASSQVPRVLTNEKLFF. The chain has TRBV14 and TRBJ1-4; D is uncertain. Trimming cost V 1 base and J 2 bases, with 14 bases left between them. The CDR3 contains 17 residues. Germline V gene data show CDR1 as SGHDN and CDR2 as FVKESK.